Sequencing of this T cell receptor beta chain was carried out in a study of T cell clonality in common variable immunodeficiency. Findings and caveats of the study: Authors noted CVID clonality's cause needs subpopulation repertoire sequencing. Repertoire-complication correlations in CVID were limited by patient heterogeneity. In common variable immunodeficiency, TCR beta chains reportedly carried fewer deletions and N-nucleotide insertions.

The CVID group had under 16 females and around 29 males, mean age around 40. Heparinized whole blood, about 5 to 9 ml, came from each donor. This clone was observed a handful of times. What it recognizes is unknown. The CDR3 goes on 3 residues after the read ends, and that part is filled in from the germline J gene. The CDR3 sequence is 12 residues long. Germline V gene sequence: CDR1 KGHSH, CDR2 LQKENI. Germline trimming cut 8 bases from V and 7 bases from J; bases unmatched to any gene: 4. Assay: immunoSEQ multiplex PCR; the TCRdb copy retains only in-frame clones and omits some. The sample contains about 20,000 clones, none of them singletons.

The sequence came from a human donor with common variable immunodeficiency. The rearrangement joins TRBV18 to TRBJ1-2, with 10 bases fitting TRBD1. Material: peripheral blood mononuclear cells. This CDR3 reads CASDRGLGGYTF. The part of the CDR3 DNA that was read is TGTGCCAGCGACAGGGGGCTAGGTGGC.